The 17 T cell receptor beta chains given below trace back to one sample, sequenced in a study of cytomegalovirus exposure and HLA in healthy donors. The study ran its PCR with 60 Vbeta and 13 Jbeta primers. TCRdb keeps only in-frame clones here, not all; method: immunoSEQ multiplex PCR. Counted here are some 120,000 clones, 75% to 85% occurring once; the ten biggest clones make up around 2%. The sample taken for sequencing was PBMCs. The receptors here all came from a man aged 40-50 years in good health and CMV-seronegative.

This chain links TRBV25-1 with TRBJ2-7; 9 positions match TRBD1. J was trimmed by 1 base and V by 8 bases; bases with no gene match: 3. Looked up from germline, CDR1 is MGHDK and CDR2 is SYGVNS. This CDR3 has 13 amino acids. The CDR3 here is CASRGQGSYEQYF. The CDR3 coding sequence is TGTGCCAGCCGAGGACAGGGGTCCTACGAGCAGTACTTC.

The CDR3 loop reads CASSVTGLPYNSPLHF. Here the CDR3 DNA reads TGTGCCAGCAGTGTGACAGGTCTCCCCTATAATTCACCCCTCCACTTT. This chain connects TRBV6-4 to TRBJ1-6, with D possibly TRBD1 on 6 matching bases. Trimming left V 4 bases short and J 2 bases short, with 12 bases between. The CDR3 length is 16 residues. Germline V gene lookup returns CDR1 MRHNA and CDR2 SNTAGT.

The V call is TRBV5-4, the J call TRBJ2-2, with TRBD1 matching over 7 bases. Trimming took 1 base from V and 2 from J; bases not matched to a gene: 5. CDR1 is SGHNT and CDR2 is YYREEE in the germline V gene (reference sequence). This CDR3 has 16 amino acids. For the CDR3, the DNA is TGTGCCAGCAGCTTGACACAGGGGACCAACACCGGGGAGCTGTTTTTT. Its protein is CASSLTQGTNTGELFF.

The chain couples TRBV30 to TRBJ2-7, with a tentative D call TRBD1 (6 bases). Germline CDR1 and CDR2: GTSNPN and SVGIG (reference sequence). This CDR3 comprises 14 residues. The V end lost 0 bases, the J end lost 6 bases, and 15 bases lay between the germline ends. The CDR3 spells CAWSVQGAFVEQYF. For the CDR3, the DNA is TGTGCCTGGAGTGTACAGGGTGCATTCGTCGAGCAGTACTTC.

The genes are TRBV4-3 and TRBJ1-5; D perhaps matches TRBD1 (6 bases). Germline loops: CDR1 LGHNA, CDR2 YSLEER. V lost 0 bases to trimming and J lost 7 bases, with 13 bases between them. There are 15 residues in the CDR3. Here the CDR3 reads CASSQEGGRGQPQHF. Written as DNA, the CDR3 is TGCGCCAGCAGCCAAGAGGGGGGGCGAGGACAGCCCCAGCATTTT.

J is TRBJ2-7 and V is TRBV5-4, with D perhaps matching TRBD1 (6 bases). The V end lost 4 bases, the J end lost 1 base, and 9 bases lay between the germline ends. The CDR3 totals 13 residues. Germline V gives CDR1 SGHNT, CDR2 YYREEE (reference sequence). The chain's CDR3 is CASSLQGSYEQYF. The CDR3 nucleotides are TGTGCCAGCAGCCTACAGGGTTCCTACGAGCAGTACTTC.

A single count supports this clone. The genes are TRBV27 and TRBJ1-2; 7 bases agree with TRBD1. The CDR3 totals 15 residues. CDR1 and CDR2 (germline): MNHEY, SMNVEV (reference sequence). J lost 4 bases, V lost 2 bases, and 7 bases had no gene match. The DNA of the CDR3 is TGTGCCAGCAGTTTAGGATGGGGACAGACCTATGGCTACACCTTC. Translation: CASSLGWGQTYGYTF.

This clone has a single count. The V and J genes are TRBV4-1 and TRBJ2-1; TRBD1 matches at 7 bases. Trimming at V came to 4 bases and at J to 8 bases, leaving 5 bases not matched to a gene. The CDR3 runs to 13 residues. Germline V lookup: CDR1 MGHRA, CDR2 YSYEKL. The CDR3 DNA reads as TGCGCCAGCAGCCTAAGAGGGGGCGATGAGCAGTTCTTC. Amino acids: CASSLRGGDEQFF.

V gene TRBV30 combines with J gene TRBJ2-7; 10 nucleotides line up with TRBD2. Germline V gives CDR1 GTSNPN, CDR2 SVGIG (reference sequence). With V trimmed by 4 bases and J by 3 bases, 3 bases remained unmatched. The CDR3 is 13 residues long. This CDR3 reads CAWTSGGDYEQYF. Written as DNA, the CDR3 is TGTGCCTGGACTAGCGGGGGCGACTACGAGCAGTACTTC.

The gene calls are TRBV4-3 and TRBJ2-3; 9 bases agree with TRBD2. This CDR3 comprises 17 residues. J was trimmed by 1 base and V by 1 base; bases with no gene match: 6. Per the germline V gene, CDR1 is LGHNA and CDR2 is YSLEER. The CDR3 DNA reads as TGCGCCAGCAGCCAAGGCATAGCGGGAGATGGCACAGATACGCAGTATTTT. Protein: CASSQGIAGDGTDTQYF.

The chain links TRBV6-6 to TRBJ1-5, with 7 bases lining up with TRBD1. Germline V gene sequence: CDR1 MNHNY, CDR2 SVGAGI (reference sequence). The CDR3 runs to 13 residues. The J segment lost 5 bases and the V segment lost 7 bases, leaving 5 bases of the junction unmatched. As DNA, the CDR3 is TGTGCCAGCAAAGGAGGGGGCTATCAGCCCCAGCATTTT. It codes for CASKGGGYQPQHF.

V and J are TRBV7-9 and TRBJ1-1; 9 bases map to TRBD1. J was trimmed by 0 bases and V by 5 bases; bases with no gene match: 7. Germline-derived CDR1 and CDR2 are SEHNR and FQNEAQ (reference sequence). CDR3 length: 16 amino acids. The CDR3 bases are TGTGCCAGCAGCCCGAGGGGACAGGGATTGAACACTGAAGCTTTCTTT. This sequence encodes CASSPRGQGLNTEAFF.

The gene calls are TRBV6-1 and TRBJ2-5, with a possible D match to TRBD1 (6 bases). Germline lookup yields CDR1 MNHNS and CDR2 SASEGT. Trimming left V 7 bases short and J 2 bases short, with 17 bases between. The CDR3 has 15 residues. CDR3 bases: TGTGCCAGCACCAGCACAGGGTTCTTGCAAGAGACCCAGTACTTC. As protein: CASTSTGFLQETQYF.

This clone has only one observation. V usage is TRBV9 and J usage is TRBJ1-1; D remains ambiguous. The CDR3 sequence is 15 residues long. Per germline, CDR1 SGDLS and CDR2 YYNGEE. Trimming removed 4 bases at V and 0 bases at J, with 13 bases between. In nucleotides, the CDR3 is TGTGCCAGCAGCCCCAACCCGGGGATGAACACTGAAGCTTTCTTT. This codes for CASSPNPGMNTEAFF.

The genes are TRBV7-2 and TRBJ1-1, with D tentatively TRBD1 (5 bases). The CDR3 spans 15 residues. Trimming stripped 3 bases from V and 1 base from J, with 12 bases between. CDR1 is SGHTA, CDR2 FQGNSA, per germline. The DNA of the CDR3 is TGTGCCAGCAGCTTCTTAAGGACAAGGAACACTGAAGCTTTCTTT. It encodes CASSFLRTRNTEAFF.

V and J are TRBV7-9 and TRBJ2-3; tentative D call: TRBD2 (5 bases). This CDR3 is 13 amino acids long. Germline-derived CDR1 and CDR2 are SEHNR and FQNEAQ (reference sequence). V was clipped by 8 bases and J by 1 base, with 10 bases between them. CDR3 amino acids: CASQAGGTDTQYF. CDR3 bases: TGTGCCAGCCAAGCCGGGGGCACAGATACGCAGTATTTT.

As DNA, the CDR3 is TGTGCCAGCAGTGAAATTTGGGGACTGGACTATTACGAGCAGTACTTC. Its protein is CASSEIWGLDYYEQYF. The chain links TRBV2 to TRBJ2-7, with a possible D match to TRBD2 (6 bases). In germline, CDR1 is SNHLY, CDR2 FYNNEI. V dropped 2 bases and J dropped 4 bases, with 18 bases sitting between them. CDR3 length equals 16 residues.